Included here is one TCR beta chain sequence, with context. Antigen specificity is unknown. This CDR3 contains 13 residues. V lost 5 bases, J lost 6 bases, and 11 bases lay in between. CDR1 and CDR2 from the germline V gene are SSHAT and FNYEAQ (reference sequence). As every portion of the isolated RNA was reverse transcribed, the sequencing read expressed TCRB transcripts. The method was immunoSEQ multiplex PCR; TCRdb's version includes in-frame clones alone and lacks a portion of them. The data contain more than 250,000 clones, roughly 21% of them singletons. The sample originates from a study of beta chain features in type 1 diabetes. Study-wide results and limits: Within each of all four CD4+ subsets, Type 1 diabetes patients had TCRB CDR3s that were moderately but significantly shorter. Patients showed naive, central memory and Treg TCRB repertoires that appeared more similar than those of healthy donors. Patients with type 1 diabetes carried fewer insertions and had more deletions at their VDJ junctions.

The chain is built from TRBV7-7 and TRBJ2-1; D is perhaps TRBD1 (5 bases). The sequencing input was naive CD4+ T cells from blood. This TCR derives from a middle-aged woman with type 1 diabetes. CDR3 region: CASSTDRLNEQFF. CDR3 in DNA: TGTGCCAGCAGCACCGACAGACTCAATGAGCAGTTCTTC.